These 19 T cell receptor beta chains share one sample of origin, sequenced in a study of blood T cell repertoires in COVID-19. Some clones are missing from TCRdb's copy, which holds only in-frame ones; the method was immunoSEQ multiplex PCR. The sample lists 290,000 or so clones, around 87% occurring once. The source material was peripheral blood. The receptor set was obtained from a man aged 70-80 years with acute or convalescent COVID-19.

The rearrangement joins TRBV15 to TRBJ2-2; weak D call: TRBD1 (7 bases). The V end was cut by 6 bases, the J end by 3 bases, with 11 bases between. The CDR3 is made up of 14 amino acids. Germline CDR1 and CDR2: LNHNV and YYDKDF (reference sequence). The CDR3 here is CATREGADTGELFF. In DNA form, the CDR3 reads TGTGCCACCAGGGAGGGGGCGGACACCGGGGAGCTGTTTTTT.

The chain uses TRBV9 and TRBJ2-5, with unresolved D. The CDR3 runs to 12 residues. V lost 0 bases, J lost 4 bases, and 4 bases lay in between. Per the germline V gene, CDR1 is SGDLS and CDR2 is YYNGEE. CDR3 loop: CASSVDGETQYF. The DNA for the CDR3 is TGTGCCAGCAGCGTAGACGGAGAGACCCAGTACTTC.

V and J are TRBV4-3 and TRBJ2-2; perhaps TRBD2 as D (6 bases). Trimming took 3 bases from V and 9 from J, leaving 11 bases between them. CDR1 and CDR2 from the germline V gene are LGHNA and YSLEER. The CDR3 extends over 13 amino acids. CDR3 DNA: TGCGCCAGCAGCCATCTAGCGTCTCGGGAGCTGTTTTTT. It specifies CASSHLASRELFF.

The chain combines TRBV7-9 with TRBJ2-1, with 10 nucleotides matching TRBD2. V lost 5 bases and J lost 6; bases outside the gene matches: 7. The germline gives CDR1 SEHNR, CDR2 FQNEAQ (reference sequence). The CDR3 is made up of 15 amino acids. The CDR3 sequence is CASSPGLAAINEQFF. The DNA of the CDR3 is TGTGCCAGCAGCCCTGGACTAGCGGCCATCAATGAGCAGTTCTTC. Full variable domain (remainder filled in from reference TRBV7-9 and TRBJ2-1): DTGVSQNPRHKITKRGQNVTFRCDPISEHNRLYWYRQTLGQGPEFLTYFQNEAQLEKSRLLSDRFSAERPKGSFSTLEIQRTEQGDSAMYLCASSPGLAAINEQFFGPGTRLTVL.

This rearrangement joins TRBV28 to TRBJ2-1; D perhaps matches TRBD1 (6 bases). Germline values: CDR1 MDHEN, CDR2 SYDVKM. This CDR3 is built from 11 residues. V shed 8 bases and J shed 8 bases, with 10 bases lying between them. The CDR3 nucleotides read TGTGCCAGCTCGAACAGGGATGAGCAGTTCTTC. Its protein is CASSNRDEQFF.

This sequence joins TRBV7-9 and TRBJ2-7, with 9 bases fitting TRBD2. The CDR3 extends over 16 amino acids. Germline V gives CDR1 SEHNR, CDR2 FQNEAQ (reference sequence). V lost 4 bases and J lost 0; bases outside the gene matches: 7. CDR3 in amino acids: CASSSSTSGPSYEQYF. Here the CDR3 DNA reads TGTGCCAGCAGCTCCTCCACTAGCGGGCCCTCCTACGAGCAGTACTTC.

The CDR3 region is CASSQDLGGLEAFF. The CDR3 DNA reads as TGCGCCAGCAGCCAAGACTTGGGGGGGCTTGAAGCTTTCTTT. V gene TRBV4-3 combines with J gene TRBJ1-1; TRBD1 might be the D (6 bases). CDR1 is LGHNA, CDR2 YSLEER, per germline. The length of the CDR3 is 14 residues. Trimming removed 0 bases at V and 7 bases at J, with 12 bases between.

This chain connects TRBV7-9 to TRBJ2-1, with 7 positions matching TRBD2. Trimming took 7 bases from V and 4 from J; bases not matched to a gene: 10. Germline CDR1 and CDR2: SEHNR and FQNEAQ (reference sequence). The CDR3 extends over 15 amino acids. CDR3 sequence (DNA): TGTGCCAGCACCCGGGGACTACCGGAGTACAATGAGCAGTTCTTC. It codes for CASTRGLPEYNEQFF.

The rearrangement links TRBV7-2 to TRBJ2-7; weak D call: TRBD2 (5 bases). The CDR3 runs 17 residues. Per the germline V gene, CDR1 is SGHTA and CDR2 is FQGNSA. The V end lost 0 bases, the J end lost 2 bases, and 17 bases lay between the germline ends. The CDR3 sequence is CASSLAGSGHTAYEQYF. The CDR3 DNA is TGTGCCAGCAGCTTAGCGGGGAGTGGGCACACCGCCTACGAGCAGTACTTC. The variable domain in full, with the rest retrieved from reference TRBV7-2 and TRBJ2-7, is GAGVSQSPSNKVTEKGKDVELRCDPISGHTALYWYRQSLGQGLEFLIYFQGNSAPDKSGLPSDRFSAERTGGSVSTLTIQRTQQEDSAVYLCASSLAGSGHTAYEQYFGPGTRLTVT.

The rearrangement links TRBV5-6 to TRBJ2-1; TRBD1 matches 8 bases. V lost 0 bases and J lost 6; bases outside the gene matches: 5. The CDR3 consists of 15 residues. Germline CDR1 and CDR2: SGHDT and YYEEEE. The CDR3 is CASSLGQGIGNEQFF. In nucleotides, the CDR3 is TGTGCCAGCAGCTTGGGACAGGGGATCGGCAATGAGCAGTTCTTC. Filled out from reference TRBV5-6 and TRBJ2-1, the complete variable domain reads DAGVTQSPTHLIKTRGQQVTLRCSPKSGHDTVSWYQQALGQGPQFIFQYYEEEERQRGNFPDRFSGHQFPNYSSELNVNALLLGDSALYLCASSLGQGIGNEQFFGPGTRLTVL.

The J gene is TRBJ2-7, the V gene TRBV28, with 14 nucleotides matching TRBD2. V was clipped by 3 bases and J by 5 bases; unmatched bases: 3. The CDR3 extends over 15 amino acids. Germline V lookup: CDR1 MDHEN, CDR2 SYDVKM. The CDR3 loop is CASSLGLAGEDEQYF. The CDR3, as DNA: TGTGCCAGCAGTTTGGGACTAGCGGGAGAGGACGAGCAGTACTTC. Supplemented by reference TRBV28 and TRBJ2-7, the full variable domain reads DVKVTQSSRYLVKRTGEKVFLECVQDMDHENMFWYRQDPGLGLRLIYFSYDVKMKEKGDIPEGYSVSREKKERFSLILESASTNQTSMYLCASSLGLAGEDEQYFGPGTRLTVT.

V gene TRBV7-2 combines with J gene TRBJ2-7, with TRBD2 matching over 13 bases. CDR1 and CDR2 (germline): SGHTA, FQGNSA. The trim removed 1 base at V and 2 bases at J, leaving 5 bases unmatched. The CDR3 length is 17 residues. The CDR3 reads CASSLEGLAGSTYEQYF. In DNA form, the CDR3 reads TGTGCCAGCAGCTTAGAGGGACTAGCGGGATCGACCTACGAGCAGTACTTC.

This chain connects TRBV19 to TRBJ1-2, with D uncertain. The CDR3 contains 17 residues. The germline V gene has CDR1 LNHDA and CDR2 SQIVND (reference sequence). V was shortened by 5 bases and J by 5 bases, with 24 bases between the two germline ends. CDR3 sequence (DNA): TGTGCCAGTAGTCCTCGAGCCGGGGAGAGGTGGCTATATGGCTACACCTTC. As protein: CASSPRAGERWLYGYTF.

The chain couples TRBV2 to TRBJ1-1; D is ambiguous. Germline CDR1 and CDR2: SNHLY and FYNNEI. The CDR3 is 13 amino acids. The ends were cut back, 9 bases at V and 2 bases at J, with 13 bases in the middle. The CDR3 DNA reads TGTGCCAGTACAGATTATACTAACACTGAAGCTTTCTTT. As protein: CASTDYTNTEAFF.

V usage is TRBV27 and J usage is TRBJ1-2, with D maybe TRBD1 (5 bases). V dropped 4 bases and J dropped 4 bases, with 16 bases sitting between them. The germline V gene encodes CDR1 MNHEY and CDR2 SMNVEV (reference sequence). The CDR3 has 15 amino acids. CDR3 coding DNA: TGTGCCAGCAGTTCCTCTAGACAGAGCCTCTATGGCTACACCTTC. It is translated as CASSSSRQSLYGYTF.

The chain is built from TRBV29-1 and TRBJ1-1; maybe TRBD1 (6 bases). Trimming shortened V by 6 bases and J by 3 bases, and 14 bases separated the two germline ends. The length of the CDR3 is 13 residues. Per germline, CDR1 SQVTM and CDR2 ANQGSEA. The chain's CDR3 is CSVTRGSDTEAFF. The CDR3 coding sequence is TGCAGCGTGACCAGGGGATCGGACACTGAAGCTTTCTTT. Variable domain in full (rest from reference TRBV29-1 and TRBJ1-1): SAVISQKPSRDICQRGTSLTIQCQVDSQVTMMFWYRQQPGQSLTLIATANQGSEATYESGFVIDKFPISRPNLTFSTLTVSNMSPEDSSIYLCSVTRGSDTEAFFGQGTRLTVV.

This chain uses TRBV6-2 or TRBV6-3 with TRBJ2-7; possible D gene TRBD1, 6 bases. The CDR3 totals 17 residues. V was trimmed by 3 bases and J by 2 bases, leaving 20 bases between them. Germline V gene lookup returns CDR1 MNHEY and CDR2 SVGEGT. The CDR3 loop is CASSYVIGQGFTYEQYF. The CDR3 DNA reads TGTGCCAGCAGTTATGTAATAGGGCAGGGGTTCACCTACGAGCAGTACTTC.

CDR3 bases: TGTGCCAGTAGTAGGGACAGGGACACTGAAGCTTTCTTT. This gives the protein CASSRDRDTEAFF. The rearrangement joins TRBV19 to TRBJ1-1; 9 positions agree with TRBD1. CDR3 length: 13 residues. Germline assignment: CDR1 LNHDA and CDR2 SQIVND (reference sequence). V lost 4 bases, J lost 3 bases, and 0 bases stayed unmatched.

The chain has TRBV11-2 and TRBJ1-1, with 7 nucleotides matching TRBD1. The CDR3 is 13 amino acids. Trimming cost V 3 bases and J 4 bases; bases outside gene matches: 2. Germline CDR1 and CDR2: SGHAT and FQNNGV. CDR3 sequence reads: CASSFAGGTEAFF. The CDR3 DNA follows: TGTGCCAGCAGCTTCGCAGGGGGCACTGAAGCTTTCTTT.